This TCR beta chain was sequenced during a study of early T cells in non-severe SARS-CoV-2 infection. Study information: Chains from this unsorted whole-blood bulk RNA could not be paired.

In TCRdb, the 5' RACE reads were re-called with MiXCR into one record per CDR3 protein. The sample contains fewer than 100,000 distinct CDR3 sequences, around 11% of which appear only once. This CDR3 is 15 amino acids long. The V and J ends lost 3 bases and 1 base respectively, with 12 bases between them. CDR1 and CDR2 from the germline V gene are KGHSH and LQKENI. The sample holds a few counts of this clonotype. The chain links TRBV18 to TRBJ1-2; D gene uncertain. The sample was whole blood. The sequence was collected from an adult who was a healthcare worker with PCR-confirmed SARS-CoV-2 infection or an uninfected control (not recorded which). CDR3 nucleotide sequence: TGTGCCAGCTCACCGCAAGAAGGAGATAACTATGGCTACACCTTC. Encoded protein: CASSPQEGDNYGYTF.